These 21 T cell receptor beta chains originate from one sample sequenced in a study of T cell repertoires in cytomegalovirus infection. TCRdb re-called the reads through MiXCR, storing one row per CDR3 protein. The table shows roughly 720,000 distinct CDR3 sequences, with approximately 40% occurring only once. The specimen was PBMCs. The source is a human donor in good health (CMV status not recorded). Some clones in this sample may be carry-over from other donors' samples.

This sequence joins TRBV28 and TRBJ1-4; 8 bases fit TRBD1. With 4 bases clipped from V and 6 bases from J, the junction kept 4 bases outside the gene matches. From germline, CDR1 is MDHEN and CDR2 SYDVKM. This CDR3 is built from 14 residues. CDR3 DNA: TGTGCCAGCAGTTGGACAGGGCCGGATGAAAAACTGTTTTTT. As protein: CASSWTGPDEKLFF.

There are many counts of this clonotype. V gene TRBV7-8 combines with J gene TRBJ2-7, with D tentatively TRBD1 or TRBD2 (6 bases each). Germline loops: CDR1 SGHVS, CDR2 FQNEAQ. V was pared by 1 base and J by 2 bases, with 18 bases between. The CDR3 length is 17 residues. CDR3 DNA sequence: TGTGCCAGCAGCTTAGAGACGGTCGTAAGGGGGGCCTACGAGCAGTACTTC. Its translation: CASSLETVVRGAYEQYF.

This clonotype turned up a few times. This sequence joins TRBV6-8 and TRBJ1-2, with D unclear. With 0 bases removed from V and 3 bases from J, the gap between germline ends came to 8 bases. Germline lookup yields CDR1 MNHGY and CDR2 SAAAGT. This CDR3 is built from 14 residues. In DNA, the CDR3 is TGTGCCAGCAGTTACTCTTCGGGTCACTATGGCTACACCTTC. This codes for CASSYSSGHYGYTF.

This chain uses TRBV28 with TRBJ2-1, with a weak D call TRBD2 (6 bases). Germline-derived CDR1 and CDR2 are MDHEN and SYDVKM. The CDR3 contains 15 residues. The V end was cut by 5 bases, the J end by 3 bases, with 14 bases between. The CDR3 DNA reads TGTGCCAGCAGTCAGACCGGGAGTCTCTACAATGAGCAGTTCTTC. Translated: CASSQTGSLYNEQFF.

A few counts support this clonotype. Relative to the germline gene, one junction end is altered; a read error may explain this. The rearrangement links TRBV7-6 to TRBJ2-5, with no clear D. The germline CDR1 and CDR2 sequences are SGHVS and FNYEAQ. The CDR3 has 13 residues. CDR3 sequence: CASSLFVDETQYF. In nucleotides, the CDR3 is TGTGCTAGCAGCTTATTTGTCGATGAGACCCAGTACTTC.

The genes are TRBV19 and TRBJ1-5; a possible D gene is TRBD1 (6 bases). The CDR3 loop spans 14 amino acids. V lost 9 bases, J lost 0 bases, and 12 bases lay in between. In germline, CDR1 is LNHDA, CDR2 SQIVND (reference sequence). In DNA, the CDR3 is TGTGCCAGCCTGGGACACAATAGCAATCAGCCCCAGCATTTT. It specifies CASLGHNSNQPQHF.

As DNA, the CDR3 is TGTGCCAGCAGTTTACCTATACGAAAGAACACCGGGGAGCTGTTTTTT. Translating gives CASSLPIRKNTGELFF. The chain carries TRBV28 and TRBJ2-2; D uncertain. Germline V CDR1 and CDR2: MDHEN, SYDVKM. CDR3 length: 16 amino acids. Between the trimmed V and J ends, which lost 2 bases and 1 base, there was a span of 11 bases.

Remarks on this clonotype: This likely comes from a read error, as the CDR3 has no conserved phenylalanine or tryptophan at its end. The chain uses TRBV9 and TRBJ2-7; 13 nucleotides match TRBD2. Germline CDR1 reads SGDLS; CDR2 reads YYNGEE. This CDR3 has 16 residues. Germline trimming cut 4 bases from V and 0 bases from J; bases unmatched to any gene: 4. In DNA, the CDR3 is TGTGCCAGCAGCCCGGGACTAGCGGGGAGCTCCTACGAGCAGTACTTA. Its translation is CASSPGLAGSSYEQYL.

This clonotype showed up just a few times. The V call is TRBV7-2, the J call TRBJ2-5; 9 bases map to TRBD2. With 5 bases clipped from V and 5 bases from J, the junction kept 6 bases outside the gene matches. Germline values: CDR1 SGHTA, CDR2 FQGNSA. This CDR3 contains 14 residues. In nucleotides, the CDR3 is TGTGCCAGCAGCCTGCGGGAGGGCAGGGAGACCCAGTACTTC. Protein sequence: CASSLREGRETQYF. Full variable domain (missing parts from reference TRBV7-2 and TRBJ2-5): GAGVSQSPSNKVTEKGKDVELRCDPISGHTALYWYRQSLGQGLEFLIYFQGNSAPDKSGLPSDRFSAERTGGSVSTLTIQRTQQEDSAVYLCASSLREGRETQYFGPGTRLLVL.

In this sample, this clonotype turned up a few times. V usage is TRBV7-8 and J usage is TRBJ1-2, with unresolved D. Germline CDR1 and CDR2: SGHVS and FQNEAQ. V dropped 3 bases and J dropped 4 bases, with 12 bases sitting between them. This CDR3 region has 14 residues. CDR3 residues: CASSFTRGLYGYTF. The CDR3 DNA is TGTGCCAGCAGCTTTACGCGTGGTCTCTATGGCTACACCTTC.

To note about this clonotype: This likely comes from a read error, as the CDR3 has no conserved phenylalanine or tryptophan at its end. V and J are TRBV19 and TRBJ2-5, with TRBD2 identical over 7 bases. Losses at the gene ends were 4 bases for V and 5 bases for J; bases not matched to a gene: 10. Germline CDR1 is LNHDA and CDR2 is SQIVND (reference sequence). The CDR3 loop spans 15 amino acids. This CDR3 reads CASSTDWREFETQYL. CDR3 bases: TGTGCCAGTAGTACGGACTGGCGGGAGTTTGAGACCCAGTACTTA.

This sequence joins TRBV7-8 and TRBJ2-7; 10 nucleotides align to TRBD2. The CDR3 spans 17 residues. J lost 0 bases, V lost 5 bases, and 10 bases had no gene match. Germline V gives CDR1 SGHVS, CDR2 FQNEAQ. The DNA for the CDR3 is TGTGCCAGCAGCATTTTTAGCGGGGGGCACCTCTCCTACGAGCAGTACTTC. Protein sequence: CASSIFSGGHLSYEQYF.

The chain has TRBV6-8 and TRBJ1-2; a weak D match, TRBD1 (6 bases). The CDR3 consists of 14 residues. Per the germline V gene, CDR1 is MNHGY and CDR2 is SAAAGT. V was shortened by 6 bases and J by 2 bases, with 13 bases between the two germline ends. The CDR3 nucleotides are TGTGCCAGCAGAACCCCGGGACAAAACTATGGCTACACCTTC. It encodes CASRTPGQNYGYTF.

Concerning this clonotype itself: A junction boundary mismatches the germline segment, possibly from a read error. V is TRBV6-5 and J is TRBJ2-1; D remains unclear. Germline-derived CDR1 and CDR2 are MNHEY and SVGAGI. The length of the CDR3 is 13 residues. CDR3 coding DNA: TGTGCCAGCAGTTCCTCCTCTGGCAATGAGCAGTGCTTC. Amino acids: CASSSSSGNEQCF.

This clonotype was recorded a few times. The rearrangement links TRBV20-1 to TRBJ2-7, with a possible D match to TRBD1 (7 bases). Germline V gene data show CDR1 as DFQATT and CDR2 as SNEGSKA (reference sequence). The CDR3 length is 13 residues. V lost 6 bases and J 1 base, leaving 13 bases between the germline ends. The CDR3 reads CSAAGTVSYEQYF. CDR3 coding DNA: TGCAGTGCCGCGGGGACAGTATCCTACGAGCAGTACTTC.

This clonotype was detected only a few times. The gene calls are TRBV28 and TRBJ2-1; D may match TRBD1 or TRBD2 (5 bases each). The CDR3 sequence is 15 residues long. V was clipped by 6 bases and J by 2 bases, with 14 bases between them. Germline V gene data show CDR1 as MDHEN and CDR2 as SYDVKM. The CDR3 DNA reads TGTGCCAGCAGCCCCTTGGGGCGGGCCTACAATGAGCAGTTCTTC. It specifies CASSPLGRAYNEQFF. The full variable domain, with the rest looked up from reference TRBV28 and TRBJ2-1, is DVKVTQSSRYLVKRTGEKVFLECVQDMDHENMFWYRQDPGLGLRLIYFSYDVKMKEKGDIPEGYSVSREKKERFSLILESASTNQTSMYLCASSPLGRAYNEQFFGPGTRLTVL.

Here the CDR3 reads CANGRTGYEQYF. The CDR3 bases are TGTGCCAACGGGAGAACTGGCTACGAGCAGTACTTC. V is TRBV10-3 and J is TRBJ2-7; D may be TRBD2 (6 bases). CDR1 ENHRY and CDR2 SYGVKD come from the germline V gene. With 10 bases removed from V and 3 bases from J, the gap between germline ends came to 13 bases. This CDR3 comprises 12 residues.

This clonotype has a single count. A read error is likely, as this CDR3 ends without the conserved phenylalanine or tryptophan. The rearrangement links TRBV6-8 to TRBJ2-5; D might be TRBD1 (5 bases). Trimming took off 0 bases at V and 2 bases at J, with 7 bases between the two ends. Per the germline V gene, CDR1 is MNHGY and CDR2 is SAAAGT. This CDR3 has 14 amino acids. The CDR3 loop is CASSYSYRQETQYL. For the CDR3, the DNA is TGTGCCAGCAGTTACTCGTACAGGCAAGAGACCCAGTACTTA.

The chain links TRBV19 to TRBJ1-1; D might be TRBD1 (5 bases). V was clipped by 4 bases and J by 1 base, with 13 bases between them. The CDR3 has 15 amino acids. Germline V CDR1 and CDR2: LNHDA, SQIVND (reference sequence). CDR3 coding DNA: TGTGCCAGTAGTAAACCACAAACAGGGAACACTGAAGCTTTCTTT. This codes for CASSKPQTGNTEAFF. The full variable domain, in which reference TRBV19 and TRBJ1-1 provide the parts outside the CDR3, is DGGITQSPKYLFRKEGQNVTLSCEQNLNHDAMYWYRQDPGQGLRLIYYSQIVNDFQKGDIAEGYSVSREKKESFPLTVTSAQKNPTAFYLCASSKPQTGNTEAFFGQGTRLTVV.

The chain employs TRBV19 and TRBJ2-1, with D unresolved. CDR1 and CDR2 from the germline V gene are LNHDA and SQIVND (reference sequence). The CDR3 has 14 residues. With 3 bases removed from V and 4 bases from J, the gap between germline ends came to 10 bases. The CDR3 protein is CASSITKRYNEQFF. For the CDR3, the DNA is TGTGCCAGTAGTATCACTAAAAGATACAATGAGCAGTTCTTC.

The V call is TRBV20-1, the J call TRBJ2-2; 10 bases agree with TRBD1. After removal of 1 base from V and 5 bases from J, the junction contained 1 base not matched to a gene. The CDR3 is 14 amino acids. Germline V gene data show CDR1 as DFQATT and CDR2 as SNEGSKA (reference sequence). The DNA of the CDR3 is TGCAGTGCTAGAGGGGGACAGGGGACCGGGGAGCTGTTTTTT. This sequence encodes CSARGGQGTGELFF.